Below, 23 T cell receptor beta chains from the same sample are listed, as sequenced in a study of Ad26.COV2.S vaccination and SARS-CoV-2 variants. Specified treatment: approximately 18 received Ad26.COV2.S at low or high dose, single or two shots; several received placebo; per-sample allocation not given. It was on day 63 after the first vaccine or placebo injection that samples were taken. Clones were sequenced by immunoSEQ multiplex PCR, and TCRdb holds only the in-frame ones, with some missing. The data hold about 350,000 clones, with around 83% observed a single time. Sequencing was performed on peripheral blood, taken in a trial of Ad26.COV2.S vaccine versus placebo. These receptors all stem from a person aged 18-60 years who received the Ad26.COV2.S COVID-19 vaccine or a placebo.

The chain links TRBV18 to TRBJ1-1, with D unresolved. CDR1 KGHSH and CDR2 LQKENI come from the germline V gene. The CDR3 covers 12 residues. V gave up 1 base and J gave up 11 bases, with 11 bases separating them. In DNA form, the CDR3 reads TGTGCCAGCTCACCACGAAGTAGGGAGGCTTTCTTT. Translating it yields CASSPRSREAFF.

Written as DNA, the CDR3 is TGTGCCACTTCATATTGGAATCAGCCCCAGCATTTT. It is translated as CATSYWNQPQHF. The rearrangement joins TRBV19 to TRBJ1-5; unclear D gene. V was shortened by 10 bases and J by 4 bases, with 11 bases between the two germline ends. There are 12 residues in the CDR3. Germline CDR1 LNHDA, CDR2 SQIVND (reference sequence).

The chain has TRBV12-3 or TRBV12-4 and TRBJ1-2; possibly TRBD1 for D (5 bases). The CDR3 length is 13 residues. Trimming pared 5 bases from V and 4 bases from J, leaving 11 bases between. CDR3 protein: CASSPRGGYGYTF. CDR3 in DNA: TGTGCCAGCAGTCCCCGGGGGGGCTATGGCTACACCTTC.

The chain couples TRBV5-1 to TRBJ1-1, with D unclear. V lost 1 base and J lost 4, with 8 bases in between. In germline, CDR1 is SGHRS, CDR2 YFSETQ. The CDR3 is 13 amino acids. In DNA, the CDR3 is TGCGCCAGCAGCTTGTTGACATCCACTGAAGCTTTCTTT. Its translation is CASSLLTSTEAFF.

The rearrangement joins TRBV7-6 to TRBJ2-5; D remains unclear. The germline V gene encodes CDR1 SGHVS and CDR2 FNYEAQ. The CDR3 is 15 amino acids. V lost 2 bases and J 4 bases, leaving 14 bases between the germline ends. CDR3 nucleotides: TGTGCCAGCAGCTTATTAAGCCTAGTCGGAGAGACCCAGTACTTC. Translating it yields CASSLLSLVGETQYF.

This clone was found a few times. V usage is TRBV5-5 and J usage is TRBJ1-1; TRBD1 agrees at 7 bases. The germline CDR1 and CDR2 sequences are SGHKS and YYEKEE (reference sequence). Unmatched junction bases numbered 1, after V lost 4 bases and J lost 1 base. This CDR3 contains 13 residues. The DNA for the CDR3 is TGTGCCAGCAGCAGACAGGGGAACACTGAAGCTTTCTTT. Translated, it gives CASSRQGNTEAFF.

V usage is TRBV6-5 and J usage is TRBJ1-1, with D unclear. V was cut by 7 bases and J by 7 bases, with 10 bases left in between. The CDR3 spans 11 residues. The germline V gene encodes CDR1 MNHEY and CDR2 SVGAGI. CDR3: CASTRHHEAFF. CDR3 nucleotides: TGTGCCAGCACAAGACATCATGAAGCTTTCTTT.

The V and J genes are TRBV18 and TRBJ2-1; 10 nucleotides align to TRBD2. With V trimmed by 3 bases and J by 1 base, 0 bases remained unmatched. Germline-derived CDR1 and CDR2 are KGHSH and LQKENI. The CDR3 is 15 residues long. The CDR3 protein is CASSPSGGSYNEQFF. In DNA form, the CDR3 reads TGTGCCAGCTCACCTAGCGGGGGGTCCTACAATGAGCAGTTCTTC. Full variable domain (missing parts from reference TRBV18 and TRBJ2-1): NAGVMQNPRHLVRRRGQEARLRCSPMKGHSHVYWYRQLPEEGLKFMVYLQKENIIDESGMPKERFSAEFPKEGPSILRIQQVVRGDSAAYFCASSPSGGSYNEQFFGPGTRLTVL.

V and J are TRBV6-5 and TRBJ1-4; perhaps TRBD1 as D (5 bases). V lost 7 bases to trimming and J lost 8 bases, with 20 bases between them. The CDR3 loop spans 15 amino acids. Germline V gene lookup returns CDR1 MNHEY and CDR2 SVGAGI. The CDR3 loop reads CASTRPQGPGEKLFF. The CDR3 coding sequence is TGTGCCAGCACCCGACCGCAGGGCCCGGGAGAAAAACTGTTTTTT.

The chain has TRBV27 and TRBJ2-7; a possible D gene is TRBD1 (5 bases). Per germline, CDR1 MNHEY and CDR2 SMNVEV (reference sequence). The length of the CDR3 is 14 residues. V lost 6 bases, J lost 0 bases, and 12 bases lay in between. DNA for the CDR3: TGTGCCAGCAGCACAGGAATTAGCTCCTACGAGCAGTACTTC. This sequence encodes CASSTGISSYEQYF.

The chain has TRBV5-4 and TRBJ2-3; 12 bases are shared with TRBD1. Germline V lookup: CDR1 SGHNT, CDR2 YYREEE (reference sequence). The CDR3 length is 15 residues. The trim removed 2 bases at V and 6 bases at J, leaving 4 bases unmatched. CDR3 DNA: TGTGCCAGCAGCTTCGGGACAGGGGGCATGGATACGCAGTATTTT. Its protein is CASSFGTGGMDTQYF.

This clone was picked up one time. J is TRBJ1-6 and V is TRBV9; D possibly corresponds to TRBD1 (6 bases). Germline V gene data show CDR1 as SGDLS and CDR2 as YYNGEE. With 1 base removed from V and 8 bases from J, the gap between germline ends came to 16 bases. CDR3 length: 16 residues. CDR3 in DNA: TGTGCCAGCAGCGTAACATGGGGGGCACGGGATTCACCCCTCCACTTT. Its protein product is CASSVTWGARDSPLHF.

This chain joins TRBV9 and TRBJ2-7, with D possibly matching TRBD2 (5 bases). Looked up from germline, CDR1 is SGDLS and CDR2 is YYNGEE. V dropped 4 bases and J dropped 0 bases, with 11 bases sitting between them. This CDR3 spans 14 amino acids. DNA for the CDR3: TGTGCCAGCAGCTCAGTGGGGAGCTCCTACGAGCAGTACTTC. Translated: CASSSVGSSYEQYF. Variable domain in full (rest from reference TRBV9 and TRBJ2-7): DSGVTQTPKHLITATGQRVTLRCSPRSGDLSVYWYQQSLDQGLQFLIQYYNGEERAKGNILERFSAQQFPDLHSELNLSSLELGDSALYFCASSSVGSSYEQYFGPGTRLTVT.

This clone has a single count. The chain links TRBV9 to TRBJ2-1; TRBD2 might be the D (7 bases). This CDR3 spans 16 amino acids. CDR1 is SGDLS, CDR2 YYNGEE, per germline. V lost 6 bases, J lost 3 bases, and 19 bases lay in between. CDR3 DNA: TGTGCCAGCACCGGAGATGGACTAGGGGGCTACAATGAGCAGTTCTTC. It encodes CASTGDGLGGYNEQFF.

The chain combines TRBV7-2 with TRBJ1-3, with a possible D match to TRBD1 (5 bases). The CDR3 has 14 amino acids. Looked up from germline, CDR1 is SGHTA and CDR2 is FQGNSA. Between the trimmed V and J ends, which lost 2 bases and 1 base, there was a span of 6 bases. The CDR3: CASSLPGSGNTIYF. The CDR3, as DNA: TGTGCCAGCAGCTTACCAGGGTCTGGAAACACCATATATTTT.

The chain recombines TRBV30 with TRBJ1-1, with D unresolved. The CDR3 extends over 13 amino acids. V was trimmed by 0 bases and J by 5 bases, leaving 10 bases between them. The germline V gene encodes CDR1 GTSNPN and CDR2 SVGIG (reference sequence). CDR3 in amino acids: CAWSVVVGTEAFF. The CDR3 DNA reads TGTGCCTGGAGTGTAGTTGTAGGGACTGAAGCTTTCTTT.

This clone was observed once. The chain is built from TRBV19 and TRBJ1-4; D not certain. V dropped 5 bases and J dropped 4 bases, with 8 bases sitting between them. The CDR3 length is 13 residues. From germline, CDR1 is LNHDA and CDR2 SQIVND (reference sequence). The CDR3 loop is CASSGRVNEKLFF. The CDR3 coding sequence is TGTGCCAGTAGTGGTAGGGTTAATGAAAAACTGTTTTTT.

This clone was detected ten times or more. The chain links TRBV7-2 to TRBJ2-7, with D maybe TRBD1 (6 bases). Trimming removed 1 base at V and 2 bases at J, with 12 bases between. The CDR3 has 15 residues. Germline V lookup: CDR1 SGHTA, CDR2 FQGNSA. This chain's CDR3 is CASSLGQARTYEQYF. The CDR3 bases are TGTGCCAGCAGCTTAGGACAGGCCCGAACCTACGAGCAGTACTTC. The full variable domain, in which reference TRBV7-2 and TRBJ2-7 provide the parts outside the CDR3, is GAGVSQSPSNKVTEKGKDVELRCDPISGHTALYWYRQSLGQGLEFLIYFQGNSAPDKSGLPSDRFSAERTGGSVSTLTIQRTQQEDSAVYLCASSLGQARTYEQYFGPGTRLTVT.

This clone was counted a few times. The genes are TRBV19 and TRBJ2-5, with 7 bases fitting TRBD1. After removal of 1 base from V and 4 bases from J, the junction contained 6 bases not matched to a gene. The germline gives CDR1 LNHDA, CDR2 SQIVND (reference sequence). The CDR3 is 15 residues long. This CDR3 is CASSIGTGQRETQYF. The CDR3 region has the DNA TGTGCCAGTAGTATAGGGACAGGTCAGAGAGAGACCCAGTACTTC.

This clone was recorded once. V usage is TRBV7-9 and J usage is TRBJ2-4, with 8 bases fitting TRBD2. Germline V gives CDR1 SEHNR, CDR2 FQNEAQ (reference sequence). There are 19 residues in the CDR3. V lost 2 bases, J lost 0 bases, and 12 bases stayed unmatched. In DNA form, the CDR3 reads TGTGCCAGCAGCTTACTGACGATTAGCGGGATTAAAGCCAAAAACATTCAGTACTTC. Translated: CASSLLTISGIKAKNIQYF. Using reference TRBV7-9 and TRBJ2-4 for the parts outside the CDR3, the full variable domain is DTGVSQNPRHKITKRGQNVTFRCDPISEHNRLYWYRQTLGQGPEFLTYFQNEAQLEKSRLLSDRFSAERPKGSFSTLEIQRTEQGDSAMYLCASSLLTISGIKAKNIQYFGAGTRLSVL.

Here the CDR3 DNA reads TGTGCCAGCAGGGACTGGAGCTCCTACGAGCAGTACTTC. Translated: CASRDWSSYEQYF. V is TRBV6-5 and J is TRBJ2-7, with TRBD2 as a possible D gene (5 bases). This CDR3 is 13 amino acids long. Germline CDR1 and CDR2: MNHEY and SVGAGI. The germline V and J ends were trimmed by 6 bases and 0 bases, with 9 bases remaining between them.

The CDR3 region has the DNA TGTGCCAGCAGCCAAAACGAAAAGTGGAGTTCACCCCTCCACTTT. As protein: CASSQNEKWSSPLHF. The chain combines TRBV14 with TRBJ1-6; D remains ambiguous. The CDR3 is made up of 15 amino acids. The germline V gene has CDR1 SGHDN and CDR2 FVKESK. The germline V and J ends were trimmed by 2 bases and 9 bases, with 14 bases remaining between them. Full variable domain (rest looked up from reference TRBV14 and TRBJ1-6): EAGVTQFPSHSVIEKGQTVTLRCDPISGHDNLYWYRRVMGKEIKFLLHFVKESKQDESGMPNNRFLAERTGGTYSTLKVQPAELEDSGVYFCASSQNEKWSSPLHFGNGTRLTVT.

V gene TRBV5-1 combines with J gene TRBJ1-1, with TRBD1 matching 7 bases. Germline assignment: CDR1 SGHRS and CDR2 YFSETQ. The CDR3 runs to 14 residues. Unmatched junction bases numbered 4, after V lost 4 bases and J lost 1 base. The CDR3 sequence is CASSTGTANTEAFF. In DNA, the CDR3 is TGCGCCAGCAGCACCGGGACAGCGAACACTGAAGCTTTCTTT.